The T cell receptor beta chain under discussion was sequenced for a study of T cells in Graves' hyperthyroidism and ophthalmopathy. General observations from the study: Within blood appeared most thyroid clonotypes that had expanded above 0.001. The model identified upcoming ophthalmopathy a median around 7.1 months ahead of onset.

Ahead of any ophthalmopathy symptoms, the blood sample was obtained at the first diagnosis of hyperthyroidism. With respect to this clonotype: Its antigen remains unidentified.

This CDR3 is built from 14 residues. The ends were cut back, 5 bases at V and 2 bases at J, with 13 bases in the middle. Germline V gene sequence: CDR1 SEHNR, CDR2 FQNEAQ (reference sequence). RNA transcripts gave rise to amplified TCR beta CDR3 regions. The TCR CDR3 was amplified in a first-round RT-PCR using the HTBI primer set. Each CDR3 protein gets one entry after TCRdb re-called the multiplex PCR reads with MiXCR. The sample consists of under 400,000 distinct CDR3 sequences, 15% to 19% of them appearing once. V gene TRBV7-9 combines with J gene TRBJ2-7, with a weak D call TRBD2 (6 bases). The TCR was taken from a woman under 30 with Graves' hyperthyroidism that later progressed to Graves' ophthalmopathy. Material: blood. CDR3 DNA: TGTGCCAGCAGCAAAGCGGGTCTCACCTACGAGCAGTACTTC. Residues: CASSKAGLTYEQYF.